This TCR beta chain was observed in a study of CD8 T cells in ankylosing spondylitis. In TCRdb, the 5' RACE reads were re-called with MiXCR into one record per CDR3 protein. The sample includes approximately 43,000 distinct CDR3 sequences, 3% to 4.5% of them seen just once. This CDR3 spans 14 amino acids. Germline loops: CDR1 SGDLS, CDR2 YYNGEE. V shed 4 bases, J shed 2 bases, and the junction held 5 bases outside the gene matches. This clonotype was detected ten times or more. The material sequenced was blood, either unsorted or a sorted T cell fraction (not recorded which). The source of this sequence is a female donor with ankylosing spondylitis or in good health (not recorded which). This rearrangement joins TRBV9 to TRBJ2-5, with 7 bases fitting TRBD1. CDR3 residues: CASSTTGQQETQYF. The CDR3 DNA reads TGTGCCAGCAGCACTACGGGACAGCAAGAGACCCAGTACTTC.